A selection of T cell receptor beta chains follows, all from one sample in a study of shared clonotypes between healthy human individuals. Clones were read by immunoSEQ multiplex PCR, and TCRdb kept only the in-frame ones, dropping some. The table has around 550,000 clones, 90% to 95% seen once. The sequencing sample was made of naive CD8+ T cells sorted from blood. These receptors were collected from a woman aged 25 to 39 in good health. The CDR3 runs from the conserved cysteine through the conserved F or W. A D gene is named only where the DNA matches it firmly. Where a row states a size, it is once, few, many or the class of an expanded clone; other rows omit it.

D: .
V: TRBV7-2
size: .
CDR3: CASSKRGANQPQHF

D: .
V: TRBV18
size: once
CDR3: CASSPPVATSYEQYF

D: TRBD2
V: TRBV27
size: .
CDR3: CASSLLADSYEQYF

D: .
V: TRBV7-6
size: .
CDR3: CASSRLSPRQRSAEKLFF

D: TRBD1
V: TRBV28
size: .
CDR3: CASSPGTASYEQYF

D: .
V: TRBV4-1
size: .
CDR3: CASSQVLYAEAFF

D: TRBD1
V: TRBV19
size: .
CDR3: CASTPGQRDYGYTF

D: .
V: TRBV28
size: .
CDR3: CASSAPQSLYEQYF

D: TRBD1
V: TRBV30
size: .
CDR3: CAWSVRDREVNYGYTF

D: .
V: TRBV9
size: .
CDR3: CASSGGESYNEQFF

D: .
V: TRBV29-1
size: .
CDR3: CSAQTRGHTDTQYF

D: TRBD2
V: TRBV5-8
size: .
CDR3: CASSFLIMGLAEVGTDTQYF

D: .
V: TRBV9
size: .
CDR3: CASNPEGSSAREQFF

D: .
V: TRBV7-2
size: .
CDR3: CASSPSSYEQYF

D: .
V: TRBV2
size: .
CDR3: CASSEAGQGWGLNTGELFF

D: .
V: TRBV11-2
size: .
CDR3: CASSPETVYGYTF

D: .
V: TRBV29-1
size: .
CDR3: CSGAPRGDAIDTQYF

D: .
V: TRBV4-1
size: once
CDR3: CASSQEGGTDTQYF

D: .
V: TRBV10-2
size: .
CDR3: CASSETGPGYEQYF

D: TRBD2
V: TRBV28
size: .
CDR3: CASSLYASGIIDEQFF

D: .
V: TRBV5-6
size: .
CDR3: CASSLSGNYEQYF

D: .
V: TRBV4-1
size: .
CDR3: CASSPGPGRTNSPLHF

D: .
V: TRBV28
size: once
CDR3: CASKPRVFSYEQYF

D: .
V: TRBV7-2
size: .
CDR3: CASSLWVGEGDSLYEQYF

D: .
V: TRBV28
size: .
CDR3: CASSLTRARMNTEAFF

D: TRBD2
V: TRBV9
size: .
CDR3: CASSGGLRDYTDTQYF

D: .
V: TRBV9
size: once
CDR3: CASSVVKDSYNEQFF

D: .
V: TRBV29-1
size: .
CDR3: CSVANNEQFF

D: .
V: TRBV13
size: .
CDR3: CASSSSGGGLYEQFF

D: .
V: TRBV11-2
size: .
CDR3: CASSLALNNEQFF

D: .
V: TRBV4-1
size: .
CDR3: CASSPRVAGSYEQYF

D: .
V: TRBV7-9
size: .
CDR3: CASSPALIDEQYF

D: TRBD1
V: TRBV13
size: once
CDR3: CASSGLGQLNTEAFF

D: .
V: TRBV9
size: .
CDR3: CASSVTPDTQYF

D: .
V: TRBV5-6
size: .
CDR3: CASSRTGGQPQHF

D: .
V: TRBV5-6
size: .
CDR3: CASSLGTRAGHSYEQYF

D: .
V: TRBV6-5
size: .
CDR3: CASTDWPGYYGYTF